This T cell receptor beta chain was retrieved from a study of post-analysis software for immune sequencing data (dated by TCRdb to between 2014 and 2017). Study-wide context: Recorded disease courses included relapsing-remitting, secondary progressive and progressive-relapsing multiple sclerosis, with some patients lacking subtype annotation. Patient repertoires were compared against 11 to 12 previously published healthy control repertoires from donors aged about 6 to 27 years. A subset of samples was prepared in parallel using single-end sample barcoding, then pooled and co-amplified after Illumina adapter ligation. Broad study findings and their caveats: When samples were clustered directly using the F measure, samples prepared in the same batch co-clustered strongly, which prompted a batch-effect correction. Significantly higher frequencies in patients than in controls were found for roughly 5 TRBV segments, including TRBV5-6, TRBV5-1 and TRBV20-1. Compared with controls, multiple sclerosis patients had significantly lower normalized Chao1 diversity, a finding suggesting substantial peripheral T-cell clonal expansion. The multiple sclerosis patient group was slightly younger than the control group.

To demonstrate the VDJtools post-analysis software, the study profiled TCR beta repertoires from the peripheral blood of around 13 young patients with multiple sclerosis. The multiple sclerosis patients were children and adolescents ranging in age from roughly 6 to 15 years. Notes on this clonotype: This receptor's antigen is unknown. No base quality values were provided; no much bigger clone lies one nucleotide off.

Including cysteine and phenylalanine, the CDR3 has 19 amino acids. This entry keeps only the CDR3 DNA: 57 bases, framed from base 1. CDR1 LGHDT and CDR2 YNNKEL are derived from the germline V gene (reference sequence). Between the V and J ends, shortened by 1 base and 6 bases respectively, the junction contains 26 bases. Libraries were made using PCR. Sequencing instrument: Illumina HiSeq 2500. To reduce PCR and sequencing biases, unique molecular identifiers were incorporated into the TCR beta cDNA libraries. Approximately 500,000 cDNA molecules were obtained for every 1 to 10 million input T cells, so each molecule roughly corresponded to one T cell. Patient libraries were prepared and sequenced with the same protocol used for the earlier healthy control dataset. Within a given batch, samples were prepared together, multiplexed and sequenced on the same HiSeq lane. The original pipeline was this. MIGEC was used to process the raw barcoded reads, and molecular identifier groups with only a single read were discarded before consensus assembly and CDR3 extraction. Clonotype tables were post-analysed with VDJtools, normalizing diversity by down-sampling all datasets to the smallest sample size. In repertoire overlap clustering, CDR3 amino acid sequences, but not nucleotide sequences, were matched to correct batch-related cross-sample contamination. TCRdb reprocessing: public reads trimmed at Q25 with fastp, clones called with MiXCR, in-frame beta chains kept. Entries that share a CDR3 protein sequence are merged under the most common genes and DNA. The V and J calls here are based on TCRdb, not the publication. For this sample there are some 690,000 distinct CDR3 sequences; about 27% appear just once. The biggest ten clones account for 0.55% to 0.65% of the sample.

This TCR was sampled from a girl aged 5 to 17 with multiple sclerosis. This receptor chain uses TRBV3-1 and TRBJ2-3; too little of a D gene remains to name it. The specimen sequenced was blood. The CDR3 protein sequence reads: CASSQGFRVERLLSDTQYF. The DNA reads TGTGCCAGCAGCCAAGGTTTTCGTGTCGAACGGTTACTTTCGGATACGCAGTATTTT.